A single count supports the clone carrying this T cell receptor (beta chain). Its antigen is not identified. The record originates from a study of T cell responses to AZD1222 COVID-19 vaccine. Broader study findings: Along spike, vaccine-associated CD4 TCRs were found throughout, with dominance at 160-218 and 743-854. White British people made up most donors, females outnumbered males, and clonal diversity was possibly underestimated.

This CDR3 is built from 14 residues. The V gene end was trimmed by 7 bases and the J gene end by 5 bases; junction bases not matched to a gene: 6. Germline V gives CDR1 LNHDA, CDR2 SQIVND (reference sequence). The protocol was immunoSEQ multiplex PCR, while the TCRdb copy is restricted to in-frame clones and leaves out a portion. The data show roughly 98,000 clones, 65% to 85% seen once. The clonotype was recovered from an adult who received the AZD1222 COVID-19 vaccine. Sequencing used peripheral blood, obtained 28 days after the second AZD1222 dose. The chain employs TRBV19 and TRBJ2-3; 10 bases line up with TRBD2. As DNA, the CDR3 is TGTGCCAGTACCCCAGCGGGGGGGGAAGATACGCAGTATTTT. Encoded protein: CASTPAGGEDTQYF.